The clone carrying this T cell receptor (beta chain) was seen a handful of times. Its target is not known. Each CDR3 protein is one row after TCRdb ran MiXCR on the 5' RACE reads. This table holds 690,000 or so distinct CDR3 sequences, 8.6% found once. This entry comes from a study of identical twins. Study results and limitations: For monozygotic twins, models underestimated out-of-frame TCR alpha sharing.

This sample also appeared in a second study, on yellow fever vaccine responses in identical twins. That work adds: The T cell response to vaccination in identical twins was reportedly partly convergent and partly personalized.

What was sequenced was PBMCs. The clonotype originates from a woman under 30 in good health.

The CDR3 loop is CASRLWASPDTQYF. CDR3 in DNA: TGTGCCAGCAGGCTATGGGCCTCGCCTGATACGCAGTATTTT. The chain carries TRBV12-3 or TRBV12-4 and TRBJ2-3, with D uncertain. V was trimmed by 6 bases and J by 6 bases, leaving 16 bases between them. The CDR3 is made up of 14 amino acids.